The clone carrying this T cell receptor beta chain was observed a single time. No antigen is known for it. At the DNA level, this CDR3 is encoded by other sequences in the same sample as well. These data come from a study of graft-versus-host responses after intestinal transplantation. Using immunoSEQ multiplex PCR, the repertoire was profiled, and TCRdb retains in-frame clones only, with some absent. This table holds roughly 77,000 clones, about 90% found once. Source: unstimulated CD8+ T cells sorted from spleen or lymph node cells, taken before intestinal transplant. The receptor comes from a human donor who received an intestinal transplant.

The CDR3 nucleotides read TGTGCCAGCAGTCTTCAGGGGAGCAATCAGCCCCAGCATTTT. Its translation is CASSLQGSNQPQHF. V and J are TRBV27 and TRBJ1-5, with TRBD1 as a possible D gene (6 bases). Germline V gives CDR1 MNHEY, CDR2 SMNVEV (reference sequence). This CDR3 has 14 amino acids. V was trimmed by 5 bases and J by 1 base, leaving 9 bases between them.